This T cell receptor beta chain stems from a study of T-cell memory formation after mild COVID-19. Points on this clonotype: Its antigen is as yet unknown.

One entry per CDR3 protein, called by TCRdb with MiXCR from the 5' RACE reads. Here the sample spans fewer than 700,000 distinct CDR3 sequences, about 22% being singletons. Study conclusions and caveats: Among clones peaking at day 37 in the second wave, SARS-CoV-2 specificity remained unconfirmed.

CDR1 is KGHDR, CDR2 SFDVKD, per germline. The CDR3 spans 13 residues. V lost 0 bases and J 5 bases, leaving 6 bases between the germline ends. The sequence was collected from an adult woman who had mild COVID-19 (a few samples of this study predate the infection). Cell type and time point are not known. This sequence joins TRBV24-1 and TRBJ1-1, with D uncertain. Sequenced material: PBMCs or a T cell subset sorted from them (not recorded which). The CDR3 sequence is CATSDLSGTEAFF. The CDR3 bases are TGTGCCACCAGTGATTTGTCGGGAACTGAAGCTTTCTTT.